This T cell receptor beta chain emerged from a study of blood T cell repertoires in COVID-19. About the study: Samples taken during acute and convalescent COVID-19 were collected in the United States, Italy and Spain. T cells, B-cell-depleted T cells, or PBMCs supplied cDNA or gDNA.

V was pared by 5 bases and J by 2 bases, with 3 bases between. The CDR3 covers 11 residues. Turning to this clone: Other DNA sequences in the same sample also yield this CDR3.

Profiled with immunoSEQ multiplex PCR; TCRdb holds only in-frame clones, not every one. The sample gives 130,000 to 150,000 clones, roughly 80% of which show up once; 7% to 10% is in the top ten. What was sequenced was peripheral blood. The chain has TRBV12-3 or TRBV12-4 and TRBJ1-1; no firm D call. This receptor was obtained from a human donor with acute or convalescent COVID-19. The donor label of this sample is uncertain. The CDR3 nucleotides are TGTGCCAGCAGTCCAAACACTGAAGCTTTCTTT. It translates to CASSPNTEAFF.